This T cell receptor (beta chain) comes out of a study of T cell changes during pregnancy in multiple sclerosis. TCRdb's copy holds only in-frame clones and misses some; the assay was immunoSEQ multiplex PCR. The sample consists of about 18,000 clones, almost 85% of them appearing once. Germline trimming cut 1 base from V and 4 bases from J; bases unmatched to any gene: 3. CDR1 is SNHLY and CDR2 is FYNNEI in the germline V gene. This CDR3 has 14 amino acids. The TCR originated in a female donor in good health, enrolled as a control in a pregnancy study. The material sequenced was CD8+ T cells from peripheral blood mononuclear cells, taken in the third trimester of pregnancy. The J gene is TRBJ1-2, the V gene TRBV2, with 7 bases fitting TRBD1. The CDR3 region is CASSEGGQSYGYTF. CDR3 DNA: TGTGCCAGCAGTGAAGGGGGACAGAGCTATGGCTACACCTTC.